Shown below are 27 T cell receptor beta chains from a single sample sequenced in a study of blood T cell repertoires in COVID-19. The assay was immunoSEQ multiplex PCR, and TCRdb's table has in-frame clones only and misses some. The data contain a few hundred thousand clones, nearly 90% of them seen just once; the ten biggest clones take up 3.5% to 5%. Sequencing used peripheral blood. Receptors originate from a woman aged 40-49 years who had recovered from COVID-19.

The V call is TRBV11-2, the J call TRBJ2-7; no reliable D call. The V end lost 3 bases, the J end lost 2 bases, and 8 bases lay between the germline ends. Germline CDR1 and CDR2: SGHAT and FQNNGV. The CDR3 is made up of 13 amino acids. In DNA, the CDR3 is TGTGCCAGCAGCTTTGACACCACCTACGAGCAGTACTTC. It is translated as CASSFDTTYEQYF.

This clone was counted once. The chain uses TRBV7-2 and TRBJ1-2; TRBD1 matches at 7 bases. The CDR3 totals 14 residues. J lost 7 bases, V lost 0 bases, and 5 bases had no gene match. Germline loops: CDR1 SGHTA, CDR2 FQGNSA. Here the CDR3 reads CASSLAWTGVGYTF. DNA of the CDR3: TGTGCCAGCAGCTTAGCATGGACAGGCGTTGGCTACACCTTC.

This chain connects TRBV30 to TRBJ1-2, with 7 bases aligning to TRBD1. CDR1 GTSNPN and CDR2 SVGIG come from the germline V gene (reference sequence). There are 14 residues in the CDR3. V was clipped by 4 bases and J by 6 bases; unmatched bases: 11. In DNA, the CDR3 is TGTGCCTGGAAAGACATGAGGGGGCGGGATGGCTACACCTTC. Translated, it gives CAWKDMRGRDGYTF.

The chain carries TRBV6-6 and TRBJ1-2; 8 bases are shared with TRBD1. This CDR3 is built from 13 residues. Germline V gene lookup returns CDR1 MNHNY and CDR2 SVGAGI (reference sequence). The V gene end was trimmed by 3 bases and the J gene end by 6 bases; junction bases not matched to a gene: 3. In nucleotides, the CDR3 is TGTGCCAGCAGTTATCCACAGGGGGATGGCTACACCTTC. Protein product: CASSYPQGDGYTF.

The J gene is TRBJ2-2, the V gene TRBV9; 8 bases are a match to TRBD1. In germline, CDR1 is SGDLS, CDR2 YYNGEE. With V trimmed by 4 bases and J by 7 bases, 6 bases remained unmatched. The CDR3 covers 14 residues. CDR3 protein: CASSTRQGLGELFF. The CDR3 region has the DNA TGTGCCAGCAGCACCCGACAGGGGCTCGGGGAGCTGTTTTTT.

The CDR3 nucleotides are TGCAGCGTGGACAGGGGGTCCGCGAACACCGGGGAGCTGTTTTTT. Residues: CSVDRGSANTGELFF. This chain connects TRBV29-1 to TRBJ2-2; 10 positions agree with TRBD1. Trimming removed 6 bases from V and 0 bases from J; junction bases left unmatched: 4. The CDR3 runs to 15 residues. Germline CDR1 and CDR2: SQVTM and ANQGSEA.

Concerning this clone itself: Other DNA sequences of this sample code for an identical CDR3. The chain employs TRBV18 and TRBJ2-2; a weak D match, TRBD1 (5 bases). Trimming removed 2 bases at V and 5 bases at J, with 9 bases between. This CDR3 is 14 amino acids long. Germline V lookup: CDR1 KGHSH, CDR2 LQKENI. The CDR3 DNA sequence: TGTGCCAGCTCACCAGGGGCGGATACCGGGGAGCTGTTTTTT. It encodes CASSPGADTGELFF.

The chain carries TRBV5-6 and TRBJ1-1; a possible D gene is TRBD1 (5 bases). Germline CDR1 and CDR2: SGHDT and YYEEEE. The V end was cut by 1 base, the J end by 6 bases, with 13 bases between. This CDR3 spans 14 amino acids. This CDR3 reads CASSLLQGKSEAFF. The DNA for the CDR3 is TGTGCCAGCAGCTTGCTGCAGGGCAAGTCTGAAGCTTTCTTT.

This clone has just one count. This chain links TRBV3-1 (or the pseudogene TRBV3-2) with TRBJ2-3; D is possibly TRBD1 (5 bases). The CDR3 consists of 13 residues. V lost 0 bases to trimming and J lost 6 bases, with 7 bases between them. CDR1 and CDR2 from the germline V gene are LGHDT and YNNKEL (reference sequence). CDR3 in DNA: TGTGCCAGCAGCCAAGAAAAGGGGGATACGCAGTATTTT. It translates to CASSQEKGDTQYF.

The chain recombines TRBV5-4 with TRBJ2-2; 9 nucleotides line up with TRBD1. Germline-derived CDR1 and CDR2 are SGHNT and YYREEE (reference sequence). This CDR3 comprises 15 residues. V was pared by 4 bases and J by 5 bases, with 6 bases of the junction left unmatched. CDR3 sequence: CASSLQGAETGELFF. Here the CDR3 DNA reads TGTGCCAGCAGCCTACAGGGGGCGGAGACCGGGGAGCTGTTTTTT. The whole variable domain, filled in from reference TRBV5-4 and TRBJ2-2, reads ETGVTQSPTHLIKTRGQQVTLRCSSQSGHNTVSWYQQALGQGPQFIFQYYREEENGRGNFPPRFSGLQFPNYSSELNVNALELDDSALYLCASSLQGAETGELFFGEGSRLTVL.

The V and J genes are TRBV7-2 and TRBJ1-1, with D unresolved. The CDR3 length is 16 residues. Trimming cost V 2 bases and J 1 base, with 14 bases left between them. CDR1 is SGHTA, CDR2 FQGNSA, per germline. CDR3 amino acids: CASSLIAGIGNTEAFF. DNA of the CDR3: TGTGCCAGCAGCTTAATCGCGGGGATAGGGAACACTGAAGCTTTCTTT.

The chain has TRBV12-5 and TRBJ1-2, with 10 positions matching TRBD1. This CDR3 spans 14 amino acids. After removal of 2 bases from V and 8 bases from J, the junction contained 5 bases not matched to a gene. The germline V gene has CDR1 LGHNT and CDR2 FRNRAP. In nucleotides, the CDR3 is TGTGCTAGTGGTTTGAGGGACAGGGGAGGAGGCTACACCTTC. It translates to CASGLRDRGGGYTF.

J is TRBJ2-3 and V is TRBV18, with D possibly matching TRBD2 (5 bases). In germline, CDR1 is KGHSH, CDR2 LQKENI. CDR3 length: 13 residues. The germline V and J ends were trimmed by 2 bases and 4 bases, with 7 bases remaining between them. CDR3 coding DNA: TGTGCCAGCTCACCAGGAGGAGCAGATACGCAGTATTTT. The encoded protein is CASSPGGADTQYF. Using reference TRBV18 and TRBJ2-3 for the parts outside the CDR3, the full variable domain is NAGVMQNPRHLVRRRGQEARLRCSPMKGHSHVYWYRQLPEEGLKFMVYLQKENIIDESGMPKERFSAEFPKEGPSILRIQQVVRGDSAAYFCASSPGGADTQYFGPGTRLTVL.

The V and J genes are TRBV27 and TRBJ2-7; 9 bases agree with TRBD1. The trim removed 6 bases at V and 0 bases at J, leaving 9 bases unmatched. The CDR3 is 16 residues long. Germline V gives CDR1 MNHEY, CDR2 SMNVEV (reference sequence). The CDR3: CASRVPMGQGSYEQYV. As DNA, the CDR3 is TGTGCCAGCAGGGTACCCATGGGACAGGGCTCCTACGAGCAGTACGTC.

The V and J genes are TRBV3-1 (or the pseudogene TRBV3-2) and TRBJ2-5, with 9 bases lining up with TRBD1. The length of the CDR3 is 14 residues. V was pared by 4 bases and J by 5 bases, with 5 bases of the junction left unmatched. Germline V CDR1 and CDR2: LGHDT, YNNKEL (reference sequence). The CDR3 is CASSPSGTGETQYF. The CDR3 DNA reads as TGTGCCAGCAGCCCTTCCGGGACAGGGGAGACCCAGTACTTC.

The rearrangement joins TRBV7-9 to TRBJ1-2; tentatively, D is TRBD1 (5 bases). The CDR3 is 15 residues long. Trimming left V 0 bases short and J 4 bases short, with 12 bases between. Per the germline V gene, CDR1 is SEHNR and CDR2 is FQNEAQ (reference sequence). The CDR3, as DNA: TGTGCCAGCAGCTTAGCGGCGGGGCAGTTCTATGGCTACACCTTC. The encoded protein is CASSLAAGQFYGYTF.

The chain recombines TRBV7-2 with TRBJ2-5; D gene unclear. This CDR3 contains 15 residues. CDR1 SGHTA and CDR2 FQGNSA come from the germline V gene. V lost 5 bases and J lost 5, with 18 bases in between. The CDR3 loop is CASSPRNSNRETQYF. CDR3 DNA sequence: TGTGCCAGCAGCCCGCGCAATTCCAATCGGGAGACCCAGTACTTC.

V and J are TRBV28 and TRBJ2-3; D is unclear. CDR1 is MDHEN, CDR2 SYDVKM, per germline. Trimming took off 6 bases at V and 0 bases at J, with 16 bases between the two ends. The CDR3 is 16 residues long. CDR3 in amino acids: CASRLRRTRSTDTQYF. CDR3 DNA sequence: TGTGCCAGCAGACTACGGAGAACCCGGAGCACAGATACGCAGTATTTT.

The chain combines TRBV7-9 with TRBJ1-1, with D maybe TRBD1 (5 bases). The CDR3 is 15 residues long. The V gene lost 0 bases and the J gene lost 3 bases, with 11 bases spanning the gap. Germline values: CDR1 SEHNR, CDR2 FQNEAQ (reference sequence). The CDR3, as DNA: TGTGCCAGCAGCTTAGCTCAGGGTGGGCACACTGAAGCTTTCTTT. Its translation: CASSLAQGGHTEAFF. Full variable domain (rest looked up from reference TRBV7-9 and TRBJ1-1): DTGVSQNPRHKITKRGQNVTFRCDPISEHNRLYWYRQTLGQGPEFLTYFQNEAQLEKSRLLSDRFSAERPKGSFSTLEIQRTEQGDSAMYLCASSLAQGGHTEAFFGQGTRLTVV.

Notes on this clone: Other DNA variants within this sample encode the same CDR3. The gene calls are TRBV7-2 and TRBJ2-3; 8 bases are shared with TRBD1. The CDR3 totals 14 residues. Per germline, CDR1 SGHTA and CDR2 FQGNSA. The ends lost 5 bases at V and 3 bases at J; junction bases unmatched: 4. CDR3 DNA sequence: TGTGCCAGCAGCCCTGGACAGGGAACAGATACGCAGTATTTT. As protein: CASSPGQGTDTQYF.

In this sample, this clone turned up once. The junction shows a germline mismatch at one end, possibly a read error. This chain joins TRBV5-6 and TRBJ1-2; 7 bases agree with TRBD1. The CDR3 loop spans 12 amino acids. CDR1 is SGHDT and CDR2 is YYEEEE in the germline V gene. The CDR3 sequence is CASSGTIDRDQF. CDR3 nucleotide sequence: TGTGCCAGCAGCGGAACAATTGACAGGGATCAATTC.

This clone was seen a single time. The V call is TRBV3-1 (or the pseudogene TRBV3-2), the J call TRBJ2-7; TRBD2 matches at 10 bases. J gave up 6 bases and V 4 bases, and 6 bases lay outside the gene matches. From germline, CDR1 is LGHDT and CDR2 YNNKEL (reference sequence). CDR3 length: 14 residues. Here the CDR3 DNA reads TGTGCCAGCAGCCGAGGACTAGCGGCCGCCGAGCAGTACGTC. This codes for CASSRGLAAAEQYV.

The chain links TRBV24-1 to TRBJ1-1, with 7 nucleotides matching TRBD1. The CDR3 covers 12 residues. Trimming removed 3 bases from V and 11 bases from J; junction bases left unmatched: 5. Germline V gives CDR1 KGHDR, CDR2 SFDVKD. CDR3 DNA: TGTGCCACCAGTGATAGAACAGGGGTCGCTTTCTTT. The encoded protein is CATSDRTGVAFF.

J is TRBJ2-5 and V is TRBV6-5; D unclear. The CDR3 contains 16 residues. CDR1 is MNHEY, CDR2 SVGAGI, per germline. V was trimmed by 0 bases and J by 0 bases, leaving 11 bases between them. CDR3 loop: CASSYSRFPDQETQYF. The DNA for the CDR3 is TGTGCCAGCAGTTACTCGAGGTTCCCAGACCAAGAGACCCAGTACTTC.

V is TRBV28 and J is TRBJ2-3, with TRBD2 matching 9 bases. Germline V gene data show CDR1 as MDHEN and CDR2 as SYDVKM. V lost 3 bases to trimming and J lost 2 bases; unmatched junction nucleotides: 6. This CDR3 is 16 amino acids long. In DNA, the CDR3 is TGTGCCAGCAGTTTTAAGGCTAGCGGGGACACAGATACGCAGTATTTT. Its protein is CASSFKASGDTDTQYF.

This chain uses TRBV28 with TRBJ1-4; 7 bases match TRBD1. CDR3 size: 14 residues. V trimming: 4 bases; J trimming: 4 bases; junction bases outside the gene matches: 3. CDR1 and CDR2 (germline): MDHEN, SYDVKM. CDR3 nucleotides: TGTGCCAGCAGTTCTGGGACAGTTAATGAAAAACTGTTTTTT. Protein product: CASSSGTVNEKLFF.

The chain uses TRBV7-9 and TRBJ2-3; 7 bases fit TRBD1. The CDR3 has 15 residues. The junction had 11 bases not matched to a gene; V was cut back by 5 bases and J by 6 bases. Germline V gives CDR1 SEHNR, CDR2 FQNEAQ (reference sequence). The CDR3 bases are TGTGCCAGCAGCGGAAGACAGGGTTGGGGTGATACGCAGTATTTT. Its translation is CASSGRQGWGDTQYF.